Given below is one T cell receptor beta chain in context. These data originate in a study of blood T cell repertoires in COVID-19. The CDR3 is made up of 15 amino acids. V lost 4 bases, J lost 4 bases, and 16 bases lay in between. The germline V gene has CDR1 LGHDT and CDR2 YNNKEL (reference sequence). Only in-frame clones appear in the TCRdb table, and some are missing; sequencing was by immunoSEQ multiplex PCR. The table has just under 35,000 clones, 85% to 95% seen once. The sequenced sample consisted of peripheral blood. This receptor was identified in a man aged 55 to 70 with active or convalescent COVID-19. The rearrangement links TRBV3-1 (or the pseudogene TRBV3-2) to TRBJ1-1; D is perhaps TRBD1 (5 bases). CDR3 DNA sequence: TGTGCCAGCAGCCCCGCCGGGGGGGGGACCACTGAAGCTTTCTTT. Encoded protein: CASSPAGGGTTEAFF.